Each of the 24 T cell receptor beta chains below was sequenced from the same sample in a study of beta chain features in type 1 diabetes. These receptors have no known antigen. Since all of the isolated RNA was reverse transcribed, expressed TCRB transcripts were what got sequenced. TCRdb keeps only in-frame clones here, not all; method: immunoSEQ multiplex PCR. Among fewer than 300,000 clones listed, roughly 22% were seen once. General study points: Shortening that was moderate but significant affected the TCRB CDR3s of Type 1 diabetes patients in all four CD4+ subsets.

The sequencing input was naive CD4+ T cells from blood. These receptors originate from a woman aged 40 to 50 with type 1 diabetes.

This rearrangement joins TRBV7-8 to TRBJ2-6, with D maybe TRBD2 (5 bases). This CDR3 contains 15 residues. The V gene lost 6 bases and the J gene lost 3 bases, with 12 bases spanning the gap. The germline V gene encodes CDR1 SGHVS and CDR2 FQNEAQ. The CDR3 DNA sequence: TGTGCCAGCAGTCCCCGGAGGTATGGGGCCAACGTCCTGACTTTC. It translates to CASSPRRYGANVLTF.

The rearrangement uses TRBV30 and TRBJ2-7; 8 positions match TRBD1. The germline gives CDR1 GTSNPN, CDR2 SVGIG (reference sequence). This CDR3 region has 11 residues. Losses at the gene ends were 3 bases for V and 6 bases for J; bases not matched to a gene: 1. In nucleotides, the CDR3 is TGTGCCTGGAGGACAGGGGTCGAGCAGTACTTC. Amino acid sequence: CAWRTGVEQYF.

The rearrangement links TRBV19 to TRBJ2-6, with 9 bases identical to TRBD1. The ends lost 7 bases at V and 1 base at J; junction bases unmatched: 11. The CDR3 runs 18 residues. The V gene's germline CDR1 is LNHDA and CDR2 SQIVND (reference sequence). CDR3 sequence (DNA): TGTGCCAGTACCTCCCGGGACAGGGTATGGTCTGGGGCCAACGTCCTGACTTTC. Translating gives CASTSRDRVWSGANVLTF.

The chain has TRBV7-2 and TRBJ1-2; the D is unclear. The germline CDR1 and CDR2 sequences are SGHTA and FQGNSA. V was pared by 5 bases and J by 6 bases, with 10 bases between. This CDR3 spans 12 amino acids. The chain's CDR3 is CASSPATDGYTF. For the CDR3, the DNA is TGTGCCAGCAGCCCCGCCACGGATGGCTACACCTTC.

The chain joins TRBV11-3 to TRBJ1-1; D is undetermined. CDR3 length: 13 residues. CDR1 SGHNT and CDR2 YENEEA come from the germline V gene. V lost 5 bases, J lost 0 bases, and 7 bases lay in between. The CDR3 DNA follows: TGTGCCAGCAGCGAGAGAATGAACACTGAAGCTTTCTTT. This translates into CASSERMNTEAFF.

V gene TRBV23-1 combines with J gene TRBJ2-7; tentative D call: TRBD2 (6 bases). TRBV23-1 counts as an open reading frame of uncertain function. V gave up 3 bases and J gave up 7 bases, with 7 bases separating them. This CDR3 is built from 11 residues. The CDR3: CASSQAGEQYF. CDR3 coding DNA: TGCGCCAGCAGTCAGGCGGGAGAGCAGTACTTC.

V usage is TRBV5-4 and J usage is TRBJ2-3; 8 nucleotides align to TRBD2. The CDR3 has 14 amino acids. The germline gives CDR1 SGHNT, CDR2 YYREEE (reference sequence). The junction had 6 bases not matched to a gene; V was cut back by 4 bases and J by 5 bases. The CDR3 region is CASSVSSGRDTQYF. CDR3 nucleotide sequence: TGTGCCAGCAGCGTCTCTAGCGGGCGAGATACGCAGTATTTT.

A few counts support this clone. The V gene is TRBV9, the J gene TRBJ1-1; D is unclear. The CDR3 is 14 amino acids. Germline V gene sequence: CDR1 SGDLS, CDR2 YYNGEE. V dropped 4 bases and J dropped 0 bases, with 10 bases sitting between them. CDR3 in amino acids: CASSPRTMNTEAFF. The CDR3, as DNA: TGTGCCAGCAGCCCCAGAACGATGAACACTGAAGCTTTCTTT.

The rearrangement uses TRBV2 and TRBJ2-7; D might be TRBD2 (5 bases). Germline values: CDR1 SNHLY, CDR2 FYNNEI. Deletions cut 8 bases from V and 7 bases from J, with 24 bases between. The CDR3 is 15 residues long. CDR3 region: CASGAVPGPGGEQYF. CDR3 in DNA: TGTGCCAGCGGCGCAGTGCCGGGTCCGGGCGGGGAGCAGTACTTC.

This chain joins TRBV30 and TRBJ2-3, with D unresolved. V was trimmed by 1 base and J by 10 bases, leaving 9 bases between them. The CDR3 sequence is 11 residues long. Germline CDR1 and CDR2: GTSNPN and SVGIG (reference sequence). In DNA form, the CDR3 reads TGTGCCTGGAGTGGAGTTGGAGCGCAGTATTTT. Translating gives CAWSGVGAQYF.

This sequence joins TRBV13 and TRBJ1-1; TRBD1 is a possible D gene (5 bases). Germline CDR1 is PRHDT and CDR2 is FYEKMQ (reference sequence). V lost 2 bases and J 0 bases, leaving 7 bases between the germline ends. The CDR3 runs 14 residues. CDR3 nucleotide sequence: TGTGCCAGCAGCTTAATACAGGTGAACACTGAAGCTTTCTTT. Protein product: CASSLIQVNTEAFF.

The chain employs TRBV4-2 and TRBJ1-1; D gene uncertain. The CDR3 is made up of 14 amino acids. Trimming cost V 1 base and J 5 bases, with 11 bases left between them. Germline CDR1 reads LGHNA; CDR2 reads YNFKEQ. Here the CDR3 reads CASSQVAIGTEAFF. The CDR3 DNA is TGTGCCAGCAGCCAAGTTGCCATCGGGACTGAAGCTTTCTTT.

The rearrangement links TRBV29-1 to TRBJ1-2; 8 bases align to TRBD1. The ends lost 6 bases at V and 8 bases at J; junction bases unmatched: 8. Germline V lookup: CDR1 SQVTM, CDR2 ANQGSEA. The CDR3 sequence is 12 residues long. CDR3 nucleotide sequence: TGCAGCGTCGGACAGGGAAAGGAAGGCTACACCTTC. It codes for CSVGQGKEGYTF.

The CDR3 loop is CSVPRDSYGYTF. The CDR3 DNA follows: TGCAGCGTCCCCAGGGACTCCTATGGCTACACCTTC. The gene calls are TRBV29-1 and TRBJ1-2; tentatively, D is TRBD1 (5 bases). Germline V CDR1 and CDR2: SQVTM, ANQGSEA. Trimming removed 6 bases from V and 4 bases from J, with 12 bases in between. The CDR3 runs to 12 residues.

The V gene is TRBV19, the J gene TRBJ2-1, with 7 bases identical to TRBD1. The CDR3 is made up of 17 amino acids. Trimming removed 3 bases from V and 0 bases from J; junction bases left unmatched: 8. CDR1 is LNHDA, CDR2 SQIVND, per germline (reference sequence). CDR3 nucleotide sequence: TGTGCCAGTAGTATGGGACAGAGCCCCAGCTCCTACAATGAGCAGTTCTTC. Translation gives CASSMGQSPSSYNEQFF.

There are a few counts of this clone. The rearrangement links TRBV7-2 to TRBJ2-1, with TRBD1 matching 10 bases. This CDR3 spans 14 amino acids. V shed 5 bases, J shed 7 bases, and the junction held 5 bases outside the gene matches. Germline V gives CDR1 SGHTA, CDR2 FQGNSA. CDR3 region: CASSPRDRGNEQFF. The CDR3 DNA reads TGTGCCAGCAGCCCCAGGGACAGGGGAAATGAGCAGTTCTTC.

The chain links TRBV19 to TRBJ1-5; a weak D match, TRBD1 (5 bases). Trimming removed 5 bases at V and 4 bases at J, with 12 bases between. Germline loops: CDR1 LNHDA, CDR2 SQIVND (reference sequence). The CDR3 length is 14 residues. The CDR3 sequence is CASSPTGTNQPQHF. The CDR3 DNA sequence: TGTGCCAGTAGTCCCACAGGAACGAATCAGCCCCAGCATTTT.

This clone was observed a few times. J is TRBJ1-1 and V is TRBV7-9, with D possibly matching TRBD1 (6 bases). Trimming took off 6 bases at V and 6 bases at J, with 17 bases between the two ends. The CDR3 sequence is 14 residues long. Germline V gene lookup returns CDR1 SEHNR and CDR2 FQNEAQ (reference sequence). CDR3 sequence reads: CASSSDRIGAEAFF. CDR3 in DNA: TGTGCCAGCAGTTCTGACAGGATTGGCGCTGAAGCTTTCTTT.

The J gene is TRBJ2-1, the V gene TRBV7-2, with 9 bases that match TRBD1. Germline V gene lookup returns CDR1 SGHTA and CDR2 FQGNSA. The ends lost 5 bases at V and 6 bases at J; junction bases unmatched: 5. The CDR3 is 14 amino acids. This CDR3 reads CASSPRDRVNEQFF. As DNA, the CDR3 is TGTGCCAGCAGCCCCCGGGACAGGGTCAATGAGCAGTTCTTC.

The rearrangement links TRBV5-1 to TRBJ2-1; possible D gene TRBD1, 6 bases. Germline V gene data show CDR1 as SGHRS and CDR2 as YFSETQ. This CDR3 contains 15 residues. Trimming removed 0 bases at V and 7 bases at J, with 14 bases between. The CDR3 nucleotides read TGCGCCAGCAGCTTGGCCTCCGTACAGGGAAATGAGCAGTTCTTC. Translated: CASSLASVQGNEQFF.

Only a few counts were recorded for this clone. V is TRBV7-9 and J is TRBJ1-1; no clear D. Trimming stripped 6 bases from V and 3 bases from J, with 17 bases between. The length of the CDR3 is 15 residues. CDR1 is SEHNR and CDR2 is FQNEAQ in the germline V gene (reference sequence). DNA of the CDR3: TGTGCCAGCAGTTTTCCCGTCGGGTTGGACACTGAAGCTTTCTTT. This translates into CASSFPVGLDTEAFF.

V usage is TRBV28 and J usage is TRBJ1-4; D remains ambiguous. The CDR3 loop spans 15 amino acids. Trimming cost V 6 bases and J 0 bases, with 11 bases left between them. Germline V CDR1 and CDR2: MDHEN, SYDVKM. DNA of the CDR3: TGTGCCAGCAGGATTGGGCGCGCAACTAATGAAAAACTGTTTTTT. Protein product: CASRIGRATNEKLFF.

The chain uses TRBV10-3 and TRBJ2-7; D is possibly TRBD2 (6 bases). The V end lost 3 bases, the J end lost 1 base, and 13 bases lay between the germline ends. The CDR3 is made up of 15 amino acids. Germline CDR1 and CDR2: ENHRY and SYGVKD. CDR3 DNA sequence: TGTGCCATCAGTGAAGTCCAGCGGGCGTCCTACGAGCAGTACTTC. Protein product: CAISEVQRASYEQYF.

This clone was seen more than once but under ten times. The rearrangement joins TRBV5-1 to TRBJ2-1, with 9 bases that match TRBD2. The V gene end was trimmed by 3 bases and the J gene end by 8 bases; junction bases not matched to a gene: 6. This CDR3 spans 14 amino acids. The V gene's germline CDR1 is SGHRS and CDR2 YFSETQ. CDR3 DNA: TGCGCCAGCAGCTCCGGGACTAGCAGACATGAGCAGTTCTTC. Its protein is CASSSGTSRHEQFF.